This T cell receptor (beta chain) emerged from a study of shared clonotypes between healthy human individuals. V was clipped by 4 bases and J by 7 bases; unmatched bases: 11. The CDR3 contains 16 residues. Per germline, CDR1 SGHNT and CDR2 YYREEE (reference sequence). Donors included only healthy HIV-negative adults lacking recent acute infections or vaccinations. Assay execution proceeded at the deep level. Repertoires were generated with immunoSEQ multiplex PCR, while TCRdb's copy carries only in-frame clones and drops some. Of about 380,000 clones in the sample, 90% to 98% were seen once. Sequences were obtained from memory CD8+ T cells sorted from blood. Specified subset: CD45RO+ cells pooled with CCR7-negative TemRA cells. This chain links TRBV5-4 with TRBJ2-1; TRBD2 matches at 10 bases. The TCR originated in a man between 25 and 39 years old in good health. CDR3 nucleotide sequence: TGTGCCAGCAGCCAACCCCCGCTAGCGGGAGTTAATGAGCAGTTCTTC. The encoded protein is CASSQPPLAGVNEQFF. Based on the CDR3 plus reference TRBV5-4 and TRBJ2-1, the full variable domain is ETGVTQSPTHLIKTRGQQVTLRCSSQSGHNTVSWYQQALGQGPQFIFQYYREEENGRGNFPPRFSGLQFPNYSSELNVNALELDDSALYLCASSQPPLAGVNEQFFGPGTRLTVL.